The entry that follows covers one T cell receptor beta chain sequence. V lost 7 bases, J lost 4 bases, and 13 bases lay in between. CDR3 length: 13 residues. CDR1 is MNHEY and CDR2 is SVGAGI in the germline V gene. The sample is drawn from a study of blood T cell repertoires in COVID-19. Study-level background: Sites across the United States, Italy and Spain contributed samples from acute and convalescent COVID-19.

Sequencing was performed with immunoSEQ multiplex PCR; in TCRdb, only in-frame clones are kept and a portion is missing. The sample holds 110,000 to 150,000 clones; 87% are singletons and the top ten take around 11%. This clonotype originated in a man aged 55 to 70 who had recovered from COVID-19. The V and J genes are TRBV6-5 and TRBJ1-1, with a tentative D call TRBD1 (5 bases). The sample taken for sequencing was PBMCs or T cells enriched from blood (not recorded which). This chain's CDR3 is CASTRLGVTEAFF. The CDR3 nucleotides read TGTGCCAGCACACGATTAGGGGTCACTGAAGCTTTCTTT.